This T cell receptor (beta chain) is from a study of blood T cell repertoires in COVID-19. Assignments of participants to cohorts depended upon their own reported clinical history. The assay was immunoSEQ multiplex PCR, and TCRdb's table has in-frame clones only and misses some. This repertoire shows 200,000 to 250,000 clones, about 80% found once; its top ten account for about 4.8%. V was cut by 7 bases and J by 2 bases, with 24 bases left in between. The CDR3 is 17 amino acids. Germline lookup yields CDR1 SGHRS and CDR2 YFSETQ. This clonotype originated in a woman in her forties or fifties who had been exposed to COVID-19. This chain links TRBV5-1 with TRBJ1-2; perhaps TRBD1 as D (6 bases). Sequenced material: PBMCs or T cells enriched from blood (not recorded which). This chain's CDR3 is CASRGDTVQKFNYGYTF. The CDR3 coding sequence is TGCGCCAGCCGGGGGGACACCGTGCAAAAATTCAACTATGGCTACACCTTC.